The present T cell receptor (beta chain) was sequenced within a study of blood T cells in healthy people across ages. This clonotype was observed a few times. Alongside a J-beta primer mix, a sample-barcoded 5' primer served in a second PCR lasting roughly 7 to 11 cycles. Tags on each cDNA molecule came from a template-switch adaptor with 12 random nucleotides. Each CDR3 protein gets one entry after TCRdb re-called the 5' RACE reads with MiXCR. Of roughly 2 million distinct CDR3 sequences in the sample, less than 50% were seen once. Germline CDR1 reads KGHSH; CDR2 reads LQKENI. V lost 4 bases and J 5 bases, leaving 8 bases between the germline ends. The CDR3 contains 12 residues.

This clonotype was sampled from a woman aged 40 to 49 in good health. Sequencing was done on a sample of blood. This chain links TRBV18 with TRBJ1-1; D call uncertain. The CDR3 loop is CASSRLRTEAFF. CDR3 DNA: TGTGCCAGCTCACGTTTAAGAACTGAAGCTTTCTTT. Complete variable domain (other parts from reference TRBV18 and TRBJ1-1): NAGVMQNPRHLVRRRGQEARLRCSPMKGHSHVYWYRQLPEEGLKFMVYLQKENIIDESGMPKERFSAEFPKEGPSILRIQQVVRGDSAAYFCASSRLRTEAFFGQGTRLTVV.